This is a list of T cell receptor beta chains from one sample in a study of siplizumab effects on memory and regulatory T cells. TCRdb's table, derived via immunoSEQ multiplex PCR, lists solely in-frame clones and lacks some. The sample carries 100,000 or so clones, 92% recorded once. Sequencing was performed on CD4+ T cells sorted from blood. These receptors all come from a human donor in good health. Each CDR3 is given with its conserved first and last residue. Fields, in order: D gene, V gene, J gene, clone size, CDR3 protein, CDR3 DNA. The D gene is left open where the match is weak. For some rows the clone size is stated as once, few or many, or as a class when expanded; others skip it.

NA	TRBV27	TRBJ1-1	once	CASSFSHVIVNTEAFF	TGTGCCAGCAGTTTTTCCCATGTTATAGTGAACACTGAAGCTTTCTTT
TRBD2	TRBV11-1	TRBJ2-7	few	CASSPGLADYEQYF	TGTGCCAGCAGCCCGGGACTAGCGGACTACGAGCAGTACTTC
TRBD1	TRBV2	TRBJ1-2	NA	CASRRDRAIGNYGYTF	TGTGCCAGCAGACGGGACAGGGCAATTGGTAACTATGGCTACACCTTC
TRBD1	TRBV5-1	TRBJ2-3	once	CASNPGDRGLTDTQYF	TGCGCCAGCAATCCAGGGGACAGGGGACTCACAGATACGCAGTATTTT
NA	TRBV18	TRBJ1-1	NA	CASSPLEGRAEAFF	TGTGCCAGCTCACCCTTGGAAGGCAGGGCCGAAGCTTTCTTT
NA	TRBV25-1	TRBJ1-2	NA	CASMAQGYSGYTF	TGTGCCAGCATGGCCCAGGGATATTCAGGCTACACCTTC
TRBD2	TRBV5-6	TRBJ2-1	NA	CASSTGLAGVLRNEQFF	TGTGCCAGCAGTACTGGACTAGCGGGGGTCCTCAGAAATGAGCAGTTCTTC
NA	TRBV7-6	TRBJ1-3	NA	CASSLQPQGRRNTIYF	TGTGCCAGCAGCTTACAGCCTCAAGGGCGTAGAAACACCATATATTTT
TRBD1	TRBV7-2	TRBJ1-4	NA	CASSKEKTSGGWANEKLFF	TGTGCCAGCAGCAAGGAAAAAACCTCAGGGGGCTGGGCGAATGAAAAACTGTTTTTT
TRBD1	TRBV7-9	TRBJ2-5	NA	CASSLEIGGRGRIKTQYF	TGTGCCAGCAGCTTAGAGATTGGCGGCAGGGGGCGGATTAAGACCCAGTACTTC
TRBD1	TRBV5-1	TRBJ2-7	NA	CASSLAGTELGEQYF	TGCGCCAGCAGCTTGGCCGGGACAGAGTTAGGCGAGCAGTACTTC
NA	TRBV9	TRBJ1-4	NA	CASSVVPGPNEKLFF	TGTGCCAGCAGCGTAGTTCCGGGGCCTAATGAAAAACTGTTTTTT
TRBD1	TRBV7-9	TRBJ2-1	NA	CASSFWTGTNHNEQFF	TGTGCCAGCAGCTTTTGGACAGGGACCAACCATAATGAGCAGTTCTTC
NA	TRBV10-3	TRBJ2-3	NA	CAISLDGYTDTQYF	TGTGCCATCAGTCTAGACGGATACACAGATACGCAGTATTTT
NA	TRBV19	TRBJ1-5	NA	CASSIVARNQPQHF	TGTGCCAGTAGTATAGTGGCCCGCAATCAGCCCCAGCATTTT
TRBD2	TRBV4-2	TRBJ2-4	NA	CASSQDPSGRVNIQYF	TGTGCCAGCAGCCAAGATCCTAGCGGGAGAGTAAACATTCAGTACTTC
NA	TRBV9	TRBJ1-1	NA	CASSSLGMGTEAFF	TGTGCCAGCAGCTCACTAGGAATGGGCACTGAAGCTTTCTTT
NA	TRBV21-1	TRBJ2-7	NA	CASSKENRGLTYEQYF	TGTGCCAGCAGCAAGGAGAACCGCGGCCTGACCTACGAGCAGTACTTC
NA	TRBV28	TRBJ1-2	NA	CASSLAVKKIQANYGYTF	TGTGCCAGCAGTTTGGCAGTAAAGAAAATTCAAGCTAACTATGGCTACACCTTC
TRBD1	TRBV15	TRBJ2-3	NA	CATSNTGTGTDTQYF	TGTGCCACCAGCAATACGGGGACAGGCACAGATACGCAGTATTTT